This T cell receptor beta chain came from a study of human T cells and chemical hapten exposure. The CDR3 runs 15 residues. Germline CDR1 and CDR2: SNHLY and FYNNEI. The J segment lost 9 bases and the V segment lost 7 bases, leaving 17 bases of the junction unmatched. Study conclusions and caveats: Compared with pre-sensitization or healthy control sets, expanded TCRs clustered more.

TCRdb reanalysed the RACE reads using MiXCR and keeps one entry per CDR3 protein. The data show approximately 400,000 distinct CDR3 sequences, 5.1% seen once. Ten or more counts support this clonotype. Its antigen is currently unknown. Time point meaning: pre-sensitization, week 0. The treatment denotes: therapeutic diphenylcyclopropenone sensitization with weekly scalp DPC. The chain uses TRBV2 and TRBJ2-5; 7 bases fit TRBD1. The source is a woman in her forties or fifties with alopecia areata. Some clones in this sample may be carry-over from other donors' samples. This sample comprised whole blood, obtained in connection with sensitization to the hapten diphenylcyclopropenone (DPC). For the CDR3, the DNA is TGTGCCAGCATAAGCCCAACAGGGGCCCATGCGGCCCAGTACTTC. Translation gives CASISPTGAHAAQYF.